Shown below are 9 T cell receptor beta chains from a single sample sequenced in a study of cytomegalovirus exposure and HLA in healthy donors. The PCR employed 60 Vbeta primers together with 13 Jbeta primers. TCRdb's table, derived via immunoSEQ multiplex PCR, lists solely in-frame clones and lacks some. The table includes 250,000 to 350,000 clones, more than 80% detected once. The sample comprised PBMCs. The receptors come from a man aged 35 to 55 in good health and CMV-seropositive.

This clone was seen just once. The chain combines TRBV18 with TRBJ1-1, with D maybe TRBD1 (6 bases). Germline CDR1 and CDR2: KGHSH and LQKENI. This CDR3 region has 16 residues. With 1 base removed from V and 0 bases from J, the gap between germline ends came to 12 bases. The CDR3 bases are TGTGCCAGCTCACCACGACAGGCTCACATGAACACTGAAGCTTTCTTT. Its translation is CASSPRQAHMNTEAFF.

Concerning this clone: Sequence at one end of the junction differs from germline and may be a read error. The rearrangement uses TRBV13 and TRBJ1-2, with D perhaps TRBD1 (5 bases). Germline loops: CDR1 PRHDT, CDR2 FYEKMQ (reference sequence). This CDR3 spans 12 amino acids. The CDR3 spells CASSLGGGARSF. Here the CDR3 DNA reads TGTGCCAGCAGCTTAGGCGGTGGGGCAAGAAGCTTC.

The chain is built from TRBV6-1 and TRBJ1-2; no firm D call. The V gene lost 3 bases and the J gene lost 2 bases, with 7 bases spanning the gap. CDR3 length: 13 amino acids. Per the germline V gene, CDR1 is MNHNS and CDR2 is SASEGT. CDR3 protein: CASSDPRNYGYTF. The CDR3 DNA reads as TGTGCCAGCAGTGACCCCAGGAACTATGGCTACACCTTC.

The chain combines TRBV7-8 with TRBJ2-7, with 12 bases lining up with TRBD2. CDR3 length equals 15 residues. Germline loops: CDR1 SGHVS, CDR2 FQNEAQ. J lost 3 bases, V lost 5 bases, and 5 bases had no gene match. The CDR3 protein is CASSTKLAGGYEQYF. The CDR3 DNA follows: TGTGCCAGCAGCACCAAACTAGCGGGAGGCTACGAGCAGTACTTC.

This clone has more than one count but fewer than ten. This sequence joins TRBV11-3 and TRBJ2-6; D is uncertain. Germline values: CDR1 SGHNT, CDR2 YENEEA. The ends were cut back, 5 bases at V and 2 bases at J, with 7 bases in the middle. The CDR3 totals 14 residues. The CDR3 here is CASSPTAGANVLTF. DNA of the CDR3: TGTGCCAGCAGCCCTACCGCTGGGGCCAACGTCCTGACTTTC.

The CDR3 loop is CASSFGTGHNTEAFF. CDR3 DNA sequence: TGTGCCAGCAGCTTCGGGACAGGGCATAACACTGAAGCTTTCTTT. The rearrangement uses TRBV5-6 and TRBJ1-1; 9 positions agree with TRBD1. The germline CDR1 and CDR2 sequences are SGHDT and YYEEEE. This CDR3 has 15 residues. V shed 2 bases and J 2 bases; nucleotides not matched to a gene: 4.

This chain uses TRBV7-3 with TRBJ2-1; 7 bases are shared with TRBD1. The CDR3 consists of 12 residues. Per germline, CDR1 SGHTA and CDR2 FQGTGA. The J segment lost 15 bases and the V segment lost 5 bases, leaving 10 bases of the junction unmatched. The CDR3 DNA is TGTGCCAGCAGCCAAGACAGGGAGAGGTTGTTCTTC. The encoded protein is CASSQDRERLFF.

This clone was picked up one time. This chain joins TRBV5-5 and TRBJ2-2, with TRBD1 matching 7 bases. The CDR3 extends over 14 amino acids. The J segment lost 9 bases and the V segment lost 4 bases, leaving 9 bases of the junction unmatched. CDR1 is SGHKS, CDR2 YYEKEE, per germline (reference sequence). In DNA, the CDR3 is TGTGCCAGCAGCACCGGGACAGCGTCCCGGGAGCTGTTTTTT. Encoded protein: CASSTGTASRELFF.

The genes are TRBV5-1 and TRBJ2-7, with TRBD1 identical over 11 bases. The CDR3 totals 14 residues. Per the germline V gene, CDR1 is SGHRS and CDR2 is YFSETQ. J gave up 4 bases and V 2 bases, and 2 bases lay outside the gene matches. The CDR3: CASSFGTGGYEQYF. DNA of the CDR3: TGCGCCAGCAGCTTTGGGACAGGGGGGTACGAGCAGTACTTC. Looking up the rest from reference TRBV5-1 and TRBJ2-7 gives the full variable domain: KAGVTQTPRYLIKTRGQQVTLSCSPISGHRSVSWYQQTPGQGLQFLFEYFSETQRNKGNFPGRFSGRQFSNSRSEMNVSTLELGDSALYLCASSFGTGGYEQYFGPGTRLTVT.